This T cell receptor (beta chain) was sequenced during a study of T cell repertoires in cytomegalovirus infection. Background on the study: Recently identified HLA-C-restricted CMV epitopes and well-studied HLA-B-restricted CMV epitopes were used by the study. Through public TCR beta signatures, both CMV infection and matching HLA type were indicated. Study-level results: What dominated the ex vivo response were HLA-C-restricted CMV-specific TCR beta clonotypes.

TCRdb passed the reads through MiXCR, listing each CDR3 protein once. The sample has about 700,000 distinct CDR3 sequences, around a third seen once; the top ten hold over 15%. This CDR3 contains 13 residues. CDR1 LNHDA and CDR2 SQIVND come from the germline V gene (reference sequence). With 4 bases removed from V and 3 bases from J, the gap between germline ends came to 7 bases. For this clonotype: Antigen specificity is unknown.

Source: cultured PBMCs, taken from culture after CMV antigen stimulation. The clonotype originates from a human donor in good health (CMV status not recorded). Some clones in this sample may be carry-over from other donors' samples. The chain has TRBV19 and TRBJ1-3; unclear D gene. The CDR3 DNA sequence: TGTGCCAGTAGTACCGCAGGTGGAAACACCATATATTTT. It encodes CASSTAGGNTIYF.